One and the same sample provided the 12 T cell receptor beta chains below, sequenced in a study of blood T cell repertoires in COVID-19. Libraries were prepared by immunoSEQ multiplex PCR; TCRdb keeps only in-frame clonotypes and omits some of them. The table records hundreds of thousands of clones, about 81% of them present only once. The sample consisted of peripheral blood. These receptors originate from a woman aged 60-75 years with active or convalescent COVID-19.

The V and J genes are TRBV7-9 and TRBJ2-5; weak D call: TRBD1 (8 bases). CDR1 and CDR2 (germline): SEHNR, FQNEAQ (reference sequence). The CDR3 has 14 amino acids. V gave up 3 bases and J gave up 5 bases, with 13 bases separating them. The CDR3 DNA is TGTGCCAGCAGCTTCGGACAGGGAGGGGAGACCCAGTACTTC. Its translation is CASSFGQGGETQYF.

This clone occurred a few times. The DNA of the CDR3 is TGTGCCAGCAGCTTCGGCGGGGGTCAAGGAGATACGCAGTATTTT. It translates to CASSFGGGQGDTQYF. The gene calls are TRBV5-4 and TRBJ2-3, with 7 bases matching TRBD2. The junction had 8 bases not matched to a gene; V was cut back by 2 bases and J by 5 bases. From germline, CDR1 is SGHNT and CDR2 YYREEE (reference sequence). CDR3 length equals 15 residues.

The gene calls are TRBV5-1 and TRBJ1-2, with D maybe TRBD1 (6 bases). Trimming removed 4 bases at V and 2 bases at J, with 21 bases between. The CDR3 extends over 17 amino acids. Germline values: CDR1 SGHRS, CDR2 YFSETQ. The CDR3 is CASSGGASRPLNYGYTF. Written as DNA, the CDR3 is TGCGCCAGCAGCGGGGGGGCCAGCCGCCCCCTAAACTATGGCTACACCTTC. Full variable domain (missing parts from reference TRBV5-1 and TRBJ1-2): KAGVTQTPRYLIKTRGQQVTLSCSPISGHRSVSWYQQTPGQGLQFLFEYFSETQRNKGNFPGRFSGRQFSNSRSEMNVSTLELGDSALYLCASSGGASRPLNYGYTFGSGTRLTVV.

The chain carries TRBV6-1 and TRBJ1-5; 7 bases line up with TRBD1. J was trimmed by 5 bases and V by 1 base; bases with no gene match: 5. Germline assignment: CDR1 MNHNS and CDR2 SASEGT. The CDR3 contains 15 residues. CDR3 sequence (DNA): TGTGCCAGCAGTGAAGGAGGAGGGGGCCATCAGCCCCAGCATTTT. It translates to CASSEGGGGHQPQHF.

The chain links TRBV18 to TRBJ2-7, with 11 positions matching TRBD1. This CDR3 is built from 15 residues. Germline V lookup: CDR1 KGHSH, CDR2 LQKENI. V lost 1 base to trimming and J lost 3 bases; unmatched junction nucleotides: 2. The CDR3 DNA reads TGTGCCAGCTCACCACAGGGACAGGGGGGCTACGAGCAGTACTTC. Its protein is CASSPQGQGGYEQYF.

The chain uses TRBV6-5 and TRBJ2-1, with 9 nucleotides matching TRBD1. The V and J ends lost 6 bases and 6 bases, in that order; junction bases with no gene match: 6. The CDR3 is made up of 14 amino acids. Germline V gives CDR1 MNHEY, CDR2 SVGAGI. The CDR3: CASRPGQGRNEQFF. The CDR3 bases are TGTGCCAGCAGACCAGGACAGGGGCGCAATGAGCAGTTCTTC.

The chain joins TRBV5-6 to TRBJ1-2; D is unclear. The CDR3 sequence is 16 residues long. The V and J ends lost 6 bases and 8 bases respectively, with 26 bases between them. Germline V gene data show CDR1 as SGHDT and CDR2 as YYEEEE. Here the CDR3 reads CASTSVAVRASGGYTF. CDR3 nucleotide sequence: TGTGCCAGCACCAGCGTGGCAGTCCGGGCATCGGGGGGCTACACCTTC.

The rearrangement joins TRBV2 to TRBJ1-2; the match to TRBD1 covers 8 bases. CDR3 size: 14 residues. Trimming removed 8 bases from V and 5 bases from J; junction bases left unmatched: 10. Germline-derived CDR1 and CDR2 are SNHLY and FYNNEI. In nucleotides, the CDR3 is TGTGCCAGCTATTTCGCACAGGGGGGGTATGGCTACACCTTC. Translating gives CASYFAQGGYGYTF.

This rearrangement joins TRBV7-8 to TRBJ2-3; D is unresolved. This CDR3 is 13 amino acids long. Looked up from germline, CDR1 is SGHVS and CDR2 is FQNEAQ. V lost 2 bases and J lost 0, with 3 bases in between. The CDR3 sequence is CASSLSSTDTQYF. DNA of the CDR3: TGTGCCAGCAGCTTAAGCAGCACAGATACGCAGTATTTT.

The chain carries TRBV7-6 and TRBJ2-1, with 11 positions matching TRBD2. The CDR3 consists of 17 residues. V lost 5 bases and J lost 5; bases outside the gene matches: 11. Germline V gene lookup returns CDR1 SGHVS and CDR2 FNYEAQ. CDR3 sequence (DNA): TGTGCCAGCAGCACTGGATCTAGCGGGGGGCGTAACAATGAGCAGTTCTTC. Translation: CASSTGSSGGRNNEQFF.

The chain joins TRBV2 to TRBJ2-3; no firm D call. Trimming removed 6 bases from V and 1 base from J, with 8 bases in between. This CDR3 region has 13 residues. Germline V CDR1 and CDR2: SNHLY, FYNNEI. CDR3 region: CASRAGGTDTQYF. The CDR3 DNA reads TGTGCCAGCAGGGCCGGAGGCACAGATACGCAGTATTTT.

This chain connects TRBV6-5 to TRBJ2-3; TRBD2 is a possible D gene (6 bases). In germline, CDR1 is MNHEY, CDR2 SVGAGI. This CDR3 contains 15 residues. With 6 bases removed from V and 1 base from J, the gap between germline ends came to 14 bases. The CDR3 DNA sequence: TGTGCCAGCAGACGGGACTCTGGAGGCACAGATACGCAGTATTTT. Translation gives CASRRDSGGTDTQYF.